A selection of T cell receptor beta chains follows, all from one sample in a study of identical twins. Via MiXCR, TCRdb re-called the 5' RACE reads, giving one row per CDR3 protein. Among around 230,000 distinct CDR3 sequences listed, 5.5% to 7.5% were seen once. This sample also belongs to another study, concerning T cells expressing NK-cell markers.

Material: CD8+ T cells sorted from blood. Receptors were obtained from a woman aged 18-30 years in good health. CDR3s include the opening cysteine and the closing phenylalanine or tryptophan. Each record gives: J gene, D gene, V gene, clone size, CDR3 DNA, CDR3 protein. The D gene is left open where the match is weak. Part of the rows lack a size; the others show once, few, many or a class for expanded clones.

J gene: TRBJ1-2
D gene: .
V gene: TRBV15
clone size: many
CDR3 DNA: TGTGCCACCAGCAGAGATCGAAACTCAGTCCATGGCTACACCTTC
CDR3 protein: CATSRDRNSVHGYTF

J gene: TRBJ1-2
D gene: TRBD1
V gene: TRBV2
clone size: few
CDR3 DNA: TGTGCCAGCGGACAGGGGGCTCACTATGGCTACACCTTC
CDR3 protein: CASGQGAHYGYTF

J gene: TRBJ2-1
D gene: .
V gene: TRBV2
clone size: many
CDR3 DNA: TGTGCCAGCAGCCATTTGGGGGACGGCTCCTACAATGAGCAGTTCTTC
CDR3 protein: CASSHLGDGSYNEQFF

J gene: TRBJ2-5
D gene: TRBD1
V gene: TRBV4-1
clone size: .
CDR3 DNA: TGCGCCAGCAGCCAAGAAGAGACAGGGTCGAAGACCCAGTACTTC
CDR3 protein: CASSQEETGSKTQYF

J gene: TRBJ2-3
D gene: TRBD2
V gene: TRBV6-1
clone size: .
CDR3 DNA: TGTGCCAGCAGCGGACTAGCCCGCACGGATACGCAGTATTTT
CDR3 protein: CASSGLARTDTQYF

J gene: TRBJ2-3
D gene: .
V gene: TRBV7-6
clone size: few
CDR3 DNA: TGTGCCAGCAGTCGGGGCGGGGGCGGCACAGATACGCAGTATTTT
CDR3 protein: CASSRGGGGTDTQYF

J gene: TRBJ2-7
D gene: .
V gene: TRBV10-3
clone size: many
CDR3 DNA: TGTGCCATCAGTGAAGGGTACGAGCAGTACTTC
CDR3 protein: CAISEGYEQYF

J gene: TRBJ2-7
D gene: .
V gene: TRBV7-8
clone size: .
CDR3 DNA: TGTGCCAGCAGCAATCCCCTGGTGGTAGAGCAGTACTTC
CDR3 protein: CASSNPLVVEQYF

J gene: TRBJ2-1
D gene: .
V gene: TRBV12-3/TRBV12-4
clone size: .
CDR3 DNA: TGTGCCAGCAGCCCTCTCGGGGCTGAGCAGTTCTTC
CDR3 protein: CASSPLGAEQFF

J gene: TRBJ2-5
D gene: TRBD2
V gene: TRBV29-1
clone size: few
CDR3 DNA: TGCAGCGTATATCGACGGGGGGGAGAGACCCAGTACTTC
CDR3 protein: CSVYRRGGETQYF

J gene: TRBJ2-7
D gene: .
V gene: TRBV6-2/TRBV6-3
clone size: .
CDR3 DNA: TGTGCCAGCAGTTACGCGCCCAAAGGGCTCCCCTACGAGCAGTACTTC
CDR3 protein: CASSYAPKGLPYEQYF

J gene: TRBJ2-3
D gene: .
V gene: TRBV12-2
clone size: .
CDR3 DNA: TGTGCAAGTCGCTTAGGGACGGGGACAGGACACCGCACAGATACGCAGTATTTT
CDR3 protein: CASRLGTGTGHRTDTQYF

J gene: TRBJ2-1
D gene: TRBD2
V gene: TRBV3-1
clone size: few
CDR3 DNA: TGTGCCAGCAGGCACCTAGCGGGGGGGCACAATGAGCAGTTCTTC
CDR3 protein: CASRHLAGGHNEQFF

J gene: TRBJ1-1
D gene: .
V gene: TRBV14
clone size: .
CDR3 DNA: TGTGCCAGCAGCCCGGTGGGAGGCGGCACTGAAGCTTTCTTT
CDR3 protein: CASSPVGGGTEAFF

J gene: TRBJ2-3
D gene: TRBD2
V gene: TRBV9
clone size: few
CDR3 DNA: TGTGCCAGCAGCGTGGCGGGGGGCGCAGATACGCAGTATTTT
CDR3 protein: CASSVAGGADTQYF

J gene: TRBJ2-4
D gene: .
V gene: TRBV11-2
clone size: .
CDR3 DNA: TGTGCCAGCAGCCATGAAAACATTCAGTACTTC
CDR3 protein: CASSHENIQYF

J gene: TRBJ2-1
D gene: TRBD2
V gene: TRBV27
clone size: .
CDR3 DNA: TGTGCCAGCAGTTTATACGCTAGCGGGGCCTACAATGAGCAGTTCTTC
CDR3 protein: CASSLYASGAYNEQFF

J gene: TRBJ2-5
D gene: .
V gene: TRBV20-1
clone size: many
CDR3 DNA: TGCAGTGCTAGAATCGGCAGGGAGGCAGAGACCCAGTACTTC
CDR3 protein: CSARIGREAETQYF

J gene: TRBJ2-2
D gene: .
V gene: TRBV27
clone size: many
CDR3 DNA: TGTGCCAGCAGTTTAAACAGCGACACCGGGGAGCTGTTTTTT
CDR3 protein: CASSLNSDTGELFF

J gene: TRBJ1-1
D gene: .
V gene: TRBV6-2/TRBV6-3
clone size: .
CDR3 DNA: TGTGCCAGCAGTTTCAACCGACAGCCTGAAGCTTTCTTT
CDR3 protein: CASSFNRQPEAFF

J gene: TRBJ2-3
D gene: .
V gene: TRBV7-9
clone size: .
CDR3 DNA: TGTGCCAGCAGCCCCGGGACTCCAGGAGATACGCAGTATTTT
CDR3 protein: CASSPGTPGDTQYF

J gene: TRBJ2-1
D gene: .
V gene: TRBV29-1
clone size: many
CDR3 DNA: TGCAGCGTTGGACCAGGCAGTAGCTCCTACAATGAGCAGTTCTTC
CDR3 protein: CSVGPGSSSYNEQFF

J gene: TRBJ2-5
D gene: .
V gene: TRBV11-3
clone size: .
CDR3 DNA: TGTGCCAGCAGCGACGGGACAAGTTCTAGGGGGACCCAGTACTTC
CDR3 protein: CASSDGTSSRGTQYF

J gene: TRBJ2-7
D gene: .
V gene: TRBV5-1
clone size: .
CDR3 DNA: TGCGCCAGCAGCTTGGCCATCGACTACGAGCAGTACTTC
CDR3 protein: CASSLAIDYEQYF

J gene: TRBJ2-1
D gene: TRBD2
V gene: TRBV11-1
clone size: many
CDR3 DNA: TGTGCCAGCAGCTTCCCCGCCAGACTAGCGGCAAATCCGAACTCCTACAATGAGCAGTTCTTC
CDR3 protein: CASSFPARLAANPNSYNEQFF

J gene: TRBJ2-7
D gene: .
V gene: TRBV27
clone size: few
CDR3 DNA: TGTGCCAGCAGTTTATCGGTTTGGGGCGAGCAGTACTTC
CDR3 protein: CASSLSVWGEQYF

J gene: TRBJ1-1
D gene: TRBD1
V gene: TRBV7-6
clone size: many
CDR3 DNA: TGTGCCAGCAGCAAAACAGGGGGAGAAAACACTGAAGCTTTCTTT
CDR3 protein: CASSKTGGENTEAFF

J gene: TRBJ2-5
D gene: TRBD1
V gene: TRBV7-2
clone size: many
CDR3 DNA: TGTGCCAGCAGCTTAACAGGGGTGACCCAGTACTTC
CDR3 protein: CASSLTGVTQYF

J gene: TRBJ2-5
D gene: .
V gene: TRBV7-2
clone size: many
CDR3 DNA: TGTGCCAGCAGCTTCCCAGGGGTCGGGGAGACCCAGTACTTC
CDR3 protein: CASSFPGVGETQYF

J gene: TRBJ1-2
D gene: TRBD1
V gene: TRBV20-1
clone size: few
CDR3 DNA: TGCAGTGCCCCAGTTCTCACAGGGGCGCGAAACTATGGCTACACCTTC
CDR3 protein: CSAPVLTGARNYGYTF

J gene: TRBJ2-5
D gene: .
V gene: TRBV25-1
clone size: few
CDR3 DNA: TGTGCCAGCAGTGAACCACAGGGCCACCAAGAGACCCAGTACTTC
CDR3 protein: CASSEPQGHQETQYF

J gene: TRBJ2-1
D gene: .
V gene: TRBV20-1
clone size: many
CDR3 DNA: TGCAGTGCTAGACGTCAGAATCTTTCCTACAATGAGCAGTTCTTC
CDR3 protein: CSARRQNLSYNEQFF

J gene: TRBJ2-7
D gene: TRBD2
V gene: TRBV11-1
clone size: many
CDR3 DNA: TGTGCCAGCAGCTTAGATAGGGCTAGCGGTCCTGTCTCCTACGAGCAGTACTTC
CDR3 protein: CASSLDRASGPVSYEQYF

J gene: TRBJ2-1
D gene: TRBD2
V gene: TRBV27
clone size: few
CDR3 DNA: TGTGCCAGCAGTTTAACTAGCGGAATCAGCTCCTACAATGAGCAGTTCTTC
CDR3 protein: CASSLTSGISSYNEQFF

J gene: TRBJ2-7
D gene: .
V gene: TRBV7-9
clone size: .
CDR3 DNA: TGTGCCAGCAGCTCGAAGGGACCCTACGAGCAGTACTTC
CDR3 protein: CASSSKGPYEQYF

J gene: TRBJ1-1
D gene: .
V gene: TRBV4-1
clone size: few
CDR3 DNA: TGCGCCAGCAGCCAAGTAATGGGGACTGAAGCTTTCTTT
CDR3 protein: CASSQVMGTEAFF

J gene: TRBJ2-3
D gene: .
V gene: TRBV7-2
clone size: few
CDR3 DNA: TGTGCCAGCAGCTTAGGGGACTCTACCACAGATACGCAGTATTTT
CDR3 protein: CASSLGDSTTDTQYF

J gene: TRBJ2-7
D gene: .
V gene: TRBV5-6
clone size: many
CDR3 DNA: TGTGCCAGCAGCTTCTTCCTTACGGGTGAGCAGTACTTC
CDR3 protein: CASSFFLTGEQYF

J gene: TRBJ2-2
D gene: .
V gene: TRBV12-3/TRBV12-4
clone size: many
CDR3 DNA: TGTGCCAGCCATACAGGTGGAGGCACCGGGGAGCTGTTTTTT
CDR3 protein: CASHTGGGTGELFF

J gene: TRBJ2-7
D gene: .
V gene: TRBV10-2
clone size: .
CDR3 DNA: TGCGCCAGCAGTGAGGATTATGGACTCGCCTACGAGCAGTACTTC
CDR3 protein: CASSEDYGLAYEQYF

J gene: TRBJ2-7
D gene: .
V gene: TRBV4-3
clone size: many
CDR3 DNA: TGCGCCAGCAGCCAAGAGTTTGAGGCAGATCCCTACGAGCAGTACTTC
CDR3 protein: CASSQEFEADPYEQYF

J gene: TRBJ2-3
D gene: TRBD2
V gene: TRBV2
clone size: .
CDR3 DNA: TGTGCCAGCAGTGAACGGAGGCTAGCGGGGAGGGATACGCAGTATTTT
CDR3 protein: CASSERRLAGRDTQYF

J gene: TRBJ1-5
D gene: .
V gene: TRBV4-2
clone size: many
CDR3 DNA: TGTGCCAGCAGCCAAGAGCGAGAGAGAGGTCAGCCCCAGCATTTT
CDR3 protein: CASSQERERGQPQHF

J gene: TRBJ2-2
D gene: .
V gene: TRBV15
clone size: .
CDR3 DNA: TGTGCCACCGAAGGGAGGCTCGGGGAGCTGTTTTTT
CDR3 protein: CATEGRLGELFF

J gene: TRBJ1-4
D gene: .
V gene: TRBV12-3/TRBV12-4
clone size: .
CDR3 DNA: TGTGCCAGCACGCCCCGGGACACGGGAAAACTGTTTTTT
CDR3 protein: CASTPRDTGKLFF

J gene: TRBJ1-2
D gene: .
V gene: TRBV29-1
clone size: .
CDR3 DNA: TGCAGCGCGGACACGCGAATCTATGGCTACACCTTC
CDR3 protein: CSADTRIYGYTF

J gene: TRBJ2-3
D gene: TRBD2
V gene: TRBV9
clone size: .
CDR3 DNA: TGTGCCAGCAGCGAATATAGCGGGAGTGGCGTAGATACGCAGTATTTT
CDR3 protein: CASSEYSGSGVDTQYF

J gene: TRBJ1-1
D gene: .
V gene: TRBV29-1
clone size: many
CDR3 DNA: TGCAGCGTTGAAGGTATTACTGCTGAAGCTTTCTTT
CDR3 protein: CSVEGITAEAFF

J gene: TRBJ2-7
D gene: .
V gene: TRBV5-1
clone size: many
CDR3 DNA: TGCGCCAGCAGCTTTGGGGGCTCCGAGCAGTACTTC
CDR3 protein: CASSFGGSEQYF

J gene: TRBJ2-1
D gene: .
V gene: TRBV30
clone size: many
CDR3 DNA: TGTGCCTGGAGCGAGGGCCTCAATGAGCAGTTCTTC
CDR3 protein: CAWSEGLNEQFF

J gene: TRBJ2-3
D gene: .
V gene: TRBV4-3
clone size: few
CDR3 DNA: TGCGCCAGCAGCCAAGATCTGGGGACAACTAGCACAGATACGCAGTATTTT
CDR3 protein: CASSQDLGTTSTDTQYF

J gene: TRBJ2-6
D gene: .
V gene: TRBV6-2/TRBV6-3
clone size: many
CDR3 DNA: TGTGCCAGCAGTTGGATATCTGGGGCCAACGTCCTGACTTTC
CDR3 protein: CASSWISGANVLTF